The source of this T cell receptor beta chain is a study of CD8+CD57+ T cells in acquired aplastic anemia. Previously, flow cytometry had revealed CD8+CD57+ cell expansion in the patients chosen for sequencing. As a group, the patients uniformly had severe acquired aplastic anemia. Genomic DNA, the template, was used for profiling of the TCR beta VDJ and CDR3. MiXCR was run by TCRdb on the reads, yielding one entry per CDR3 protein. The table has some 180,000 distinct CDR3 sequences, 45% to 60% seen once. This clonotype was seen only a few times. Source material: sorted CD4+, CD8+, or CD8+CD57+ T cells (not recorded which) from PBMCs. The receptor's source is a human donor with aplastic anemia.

The CDR3 loop reads CSVVGQGGLEQYF. DNA of the CDR3: TGCAGCGTTGTGGGACAGGGAGGCCTCGAGCAGTACTTC. V gene TRBV29-1 combines with J gene TRBJ2-7, with 9 bases fitting TRBD1. J was trimmed by 6 bases and V by 4 bases; bases with no gene match: 7. Germline lookup yields CDR1 SQVTM and CDR2 ANQGSEA. CDR3 length equals 13 residues.